The present T cell receptor (beta chain) was sequenced within a study of shared clonotypes between healthy human individuals. The study's findings and limits: Larger estimated richness was generally seen in naive subsets than in memory subsets.

Clones were read by immunoSEQ multiplex PCR, and TCRdb kept only the in-frame ones, dropping some. The sample holds about 1.5 million clones, around 98% seen once. Turning to this clone: Antigen specificity is unknown.

The sample consisted of naive CD4+ T cells sorted from blood. The subset was: CD45RA+ positively selected. The TCR was taken from a man under 40 in good health.

The DNA for the CDR3 is TGTGCCAGCAGCTTGGTTCTGTGGGGCGGCCAAAAAGGAGAGACCCAGTACTTC. Protein: CASSLVLWGGQKGETQYF. This chain connects TRBV5-4 to TRBJ2-5; D might be TRBD1 (5 bases). There are 18 residues in the CDR3. Germline V gene data show CDR1 as SGHNT and CDR2 as YYREEE (reference sequence). Trimming shortened V by 0 bases and J by 4 bases, and 22 bases separated the two germline ends.